The 31 T cell receptor beta chains below were found in one sample sequenced in a study of circulating CD8 cells and anti-PD-1 response in melanoma. Live CD3+CD8+TCRalphabeta+ cells were sorted into four subsets by PD-1 and/or TIGIT. Using approximately 15 ng of total RNA, TCR libraries were made with the QIAseq Immune Repertoire TCR panel. TCRdb reprocessed the reads via MiXCR and lists one record per CDR3 protein. The sample yields 1,300 or so distinct CDR3 sequences, around 7.6% seen once. The sequences come from CD8+ T cells from PBMCs, collected at baseline or after one month of anti-PD-1 therapy (not recorded which). The origin of the receptors is a human donor with melanoma.

This clonotype ranks as medium-sized (0.01 to 0.1%). The V gene is TRBV28, the J gene TRBJ1-5; 12 nucleotides line up with TRBD1. The CDR3 is 18 residues long. Trimming took 5 bases from V and 1 from J; bases not matched to a gene: 9. The germline CDR1 and CDR2 sequences are MDHEN and SYDVKM. The CDR3 DNA sequence: TGTGCCAGCAGTACCGGGACAGGGGGCTTTGAGAGCAATCAGCCCCAGCATTTT. It is translated as CASSTGTGGFESNQPQHF.

By frequency in the sample, this clonotype is medium-sized. The chain is built from TRBV20-1 and TRBJ1-3; D uncertain. The CDR3 totals 15 residues. V lost 5 bases and J 4 bases, leaving 18 bases between the germline ends. Germline CDR1 reads DFQATT; CDR2 reads SNEGSKA (reference sequence). CDR3 sequence reads: CSARPPPGSGNTIYF. Written as DNA, the CDR3 is TGCAGTGCTCGTCCGCCCCCGGGGTCCGGAAACACCATATATTTT.

This clonotype has just a few counts. The chain uses TRBV19 and TRBJ2-1; perhaps D is TRBD1 or TRBD2 (5 bases each). V shed 7 bases and J shed 6 bases, with 16 bases lying between them. The V gene's germline CDR1 is LNHDA and CDR2 SQIVND (reference sequence). This CDR3 is built from 14 residues. The CDR3 DNA reads as TGTGCCAGTACCCCGGGGCCTGGGGGCAATGAGCAGTTCTTC. Translated, it gives CASTPGPGGNEQFF.

By sample fraction, this clonotype is medium-sized. The chain uses TRBV7-2 and TRBJ2-4; the D gene is possibly TRBD1 (5 bases). The germline V gene has CDR1 SGHTA and CDR2 FQGNSA. V shed 5 bases and J shed 4 bases, with 18 bases lying between them. The CDR3 totals 16 residues. CDR3 in amino acids: CASSHHNQGSKNIQYF. Written as DNA, the CDR3 is TGTGCCAGCAGCCACCACAATCAGGGATCTAAAAACATTCAGTACTTC.

By share, this clonotype ranks as large. V is TRBV6-5 and J is TRBJ1-1; perhaps TRBD1 as D (5 bases). CDR1 and CDR2 from the germline V gene are MNHEY and SVGAGI. The CDR3 is made up of 14 amino acids. V lost 0 bases to trimming and J lost 3 bases, with 8 bases between them. The CDR3 coding sequence is TGTGCCAGCAGTTACTCCCGGGGCTACACTGAAGCTTTCTTT. Translating gives CASSYSRGYTEAFF.

By its share, this clonotype is medium-sized (0.01 to 0.1%). The gene calls are TRBV24-1 and TRBJ2-7; TRBD1 matches 7 bases. The CDR3 has 16 amino acids. V was pared by 5 bases and J by 7 bases, with 16 bases of the junction left unmatched. Germline V gene lookup returns CDR1 KGHDR and CDR2 SFDVKD. This chain's CDR3 is CATSANILTGASEQYF. CDR3 in DNA: TGTGCCACCAGTGCCAATATCTTAACAGGGGCGAGTGAGCAGTACTTC.

This clonotype is judged large. The chain couples TRBV20-1 to TRBJ2-7, with D perhaps assigned TRBD1 or TRBD2 (5 bases each). Between the trimmed V and J ends, which lost 6 bases and 4 bases, there was a span of 16 bases. CDR1 is DFQATT, CDR2 SNEGSKA, per germline (reference sequence). CDR3 length: 13 residues. In nucleotides, the CDR3 is TGCAGTGCGAGTTCTGTGGGGGAGTACGAGCAGTACTTC. As protein: CSASSVGEYEQYF.

In its sample, this clonotype ranks as medium-sized. This chain joins TRBV24-1 and TRBJ2-7; 8 bases are a match to TRBD1. The J segment lost 5 bases and the V segment lost 5 bases, leaving 7 bases of the junction unmatched. This CDR3 has 14 amino acids. Per germline, CDR1 KGHDR and CDR2 SFDVKD. CDR3 sequence reads: CATSAPDRVDEQYF. In nucleotides, the CDR3 is TGTGCCACCAGTGCCCCGGACAGGGTGGACGAGCAGTACTTC.

This clonotype is labeled as medium-sized (0.01 to 0.1%). This chain links TRBV14 with TRBJ2-1; D is perhaps TRBD2 (6 bases). This CDR3 comprises 13 residues. V was shortened by 5 bases and J by 3 bases, with 8 bases between the two germline ends. Germline V CDR1 and CDR2: SGHDN, FVKESK. CDR3 bases: TGTGCCAGCAGCGGACTAATCTACAATGAGCAGTTCTTC. This codes for CASSGLIYNEQFF.

This clonotype counts as medium-sized. This chain links TRBV27 with TRBJ1-2, with TRBD1 identical over 7 bases. CDR1 MNHEY and CDR2 SMNVEV come from the germline V gene (reference sequence). V lost 4 bases to trimming and J lost 2 bases; unmatched junction nucleotides: 4. The CDR3 spans 14 residues. The chain's CDR3 is CASSSRQGNYGYTF. The CDR3 DNA reads TGTGCCAGCAGTTCCCGACAGGGAAACTATGGCTACACCTTC.

This clonotype is termed medium-sized (0.01 to 0.1%). The chain links TRBV27 to TRBJ2-1; D unresolved. From germline, CDR1 is MNHEY and CDR2 SMNVEV (reference sequence). The CDR3 has 13 residues. Trimming removed 2 bases from V and 5 bases from J, with 7 bases in between. The CDR3 loop reads CASSLLVDNEQFF. The CDR3 DNA follows: TGTGCCAGCAGTTTACTGGTAGACAATGAGCAGTTCTTC.

This clonotype counts as large. The DNA of the CDR3 is TGTGCCAGCAGCGCACGGGTCGGGGCCAGGGTTGAAGCTTTCTTT. It yields the protein CASSARVGARVEAFF. This chain uses TRBV5-4 with TRBJ1-1, with D tentatively TRBD1 (5 bases). CDR3 size: 15 residues. The germline V and J ends were trimmed by 4 bases and 7 bases, with 20 bases remaining between them. CDR1 is SGHNT and CDR2 is YYREEE in the germline V gene (reference sequence).

This clonotype is termed medium-sized. The gene calls are TRBV27 and TRBJ1-4; D is possibly TRBD1 (6 bases). Germline V CDR1 and CDR2: MNHEY, SMNVEV (reference sequence). This CDR3 region has 14 residues. V was pared by 5 bases and J by 7 bases, with 14 bases between. The CDR3 reads CASSRIQGTEKLFF. CDR3 in DNA: TGTGCCAGCAGTCGGATCCAGGGGACTGAAAAACTGTTTTTT.

By frequency in the sample, this clonotype is medium-sized. This sequence joins TRBV7-8 and TRBJ2-1, with TRBD1 identical over 8 bases. This CDR3 has 17 residues. The J segment lost 3 bases and the V segment lost 5 bases, leaving 12 bases of the junction unmatched. Germline lookup yields CDR1 SGHVS and CDR2 FQNEAQ. For the CDR3, the DNA is TGTGCCAGCAGCAACCCCGACAGGGGCCCCTTCTACAATGAGCAGTTCTTC. Protein sequence: CASSNPDRGPFYNEQFF.

By sample share, this clonotype is medium-sized. This chain links TRBV20-1 with TRBJ1-2; D gene uncertain. V lost 4 bases and J 4 bases, leaving 16 bases between the germline ends. This CDR3 is built from 14 residues. CDR1 is DFQATT, CDR2 SNEGSKA, per germline (reference sequence). The chain's CDR3 is CSAIPAQDPYGYTF. The CDR3 DNA follows: TGCAGTGCTATTCCGGCCCAGGACCCCTATGGCTACACCTTC.

This clonotype rates as medium-sized (0.01 to 0.1%). V and J are TRBV28 and TRBJ2-7; D is uncertain. V lost 2 bases and J lost 3, with 5 bases in between. This CDR3 contains 12 residues. Germline CDR1 and CDR2: MDHEN and SYDVKM. CDR3 in amino acids: CASSLLLYEQYF. Written as DNA, the CDR3 is TGTGCCAGCAGTTTACTACTCTACGAGCAGTACTTC.

The rearrangement joins TRBV3-1 to TRBJ2-7; 9 bases are shared with TRBD2. There are 15 residues in the CDR3. V lost 5 bases, J lost 1 base, and 6 bases stayed unmatched. Per germline, CDR1 LGHDT and CDR2 YNNKEL (reference sequence). The CDR3 sequence: CASSEGTSLSYEQYF. In DNA, the CDR3 is TGTGCCAGCAGCGAAGGGACTAGCTTGTCCTACGAGCAGTACTTC.

This clonotype is labeled as medium-sized. The V gene is TRBV7-9, the J gene TRBJ1-1; D call uncertain. This CDR3 comprises 13 residues. Germline V gene sequence: CDR1 SEHNR, CDR2 FQNEAQ (reference sequence). V lost 5 bases and J 3 bases, leaving 10 bases between the germline ends. The CDR3 DNA sequence: TGTGCCAGCAGCCCAAGCGAGGACACTGAAGCTTTCTTT. It yields the protein CASSPSEDTEAFF.

This clonotype is medium-sized. This chain uses TRBV5-6 with TRBJ2-7; 9 bases agree with TRBD1. The CDR3 is 18 residues long. The germline V gene has CDR1 SGHDT and CDR2 YYEEEE. The V segment lost 4 bases and the J segment 2 bases; nucleotides outside the gene matches: 16. CDR3 bases: TGTGCCAGCAGCGCCCCGGGACAGGGTAGCGTCCCGACCTACGAGCAGTACTTC. Protein: CASSAPGQGSVPTYEQYF.

This clonotype is large in the sample. The CDR3 DNA is TGTGCCAGCAGCTTGGGGCAGGGGCCAAATTCACCCCTCCACTTT. Encoded protein: CASSLGQGPNSPLHF. The rearrangement links TRBV7-3 to TRBJ1-6; maybe TRBD1 (6 bases). The CDR3 covers 15 residues. The V end lost 3 bases, the J end lost 7 bases, and 13 bases lay between the germline ends. CDR1 and CDR2 (germline): SGHTA, FQGTGA.

This clonotype is deemed medium-sized. The gene calls are TRBV28 and TRBJ2-1; 10 positions agree with TRBD1. Germline V gene data show CDR1 as MDHEN and CDR2 as SYDVKM. The CDR3 contains 15 residues. The V segment lost 6 bases and the J segment 8 bases; nucleotides outside the gene matches: 10. The CDR3 bases are TGTGCCAGCAGATCCGGGACAGGGGTTTACGATGAGCAGTTCTTC. It yields the protein CASRSGTGVYDEQFF.

This clonotype was seen a single time. A read error may explain this, as a much larger clone is one base away. The CDR3 nucleotides read TGCAGTGCTAGAGGGGACTCGGCGGGCACAGATACGCAGTATTTT. This translates into CSARGDSAGTDTQYF. The gene calls are TRBV20-1 and TRBJ2-3; D perhaps matches TRBD2 (6 bases). V lost 1 base and J 1 base, leaving 12 bases between the germline ends. The length of the CDR3 is 15 residues. The germline CDR1 and CDR2 sequences are DFQATT and SNEGSKA (reference sequence).

The sample holds a few counts of this clonotype. J is TRBJ2-1 and V is TRBV12-3 or TRBV12-4, with TRBD1 as a possible D gene (6 bases). V was pared by 5 bases and J by 8 bases, with 10 bases between. The CDR3 spans 12 residues. Here the CDR3 DNA reads TGTGCCAGCAGTCAACAGGGCTATGAGCAGTTCTTC. Its protein product is CASSQQGYEQFF.

This clonotype counts as medium-sized. The chain carries TRBV7-3 and TRBJ2-7; the D gene is possibly TRBD1 (5 bases). Germline loops: CDR1 SGHTA, CDR2 FQGTGA. The CDR3 totals 14 residues. V lost 2 bases, J lost 2 bases, and 10 bases lay in between. The CDR3 nucleotides read TGTGCCAGCAGCTTAGGGGCAGGGCCCTACGAGCAGTACTTC. Translated, it gives CASSLGAGPYEQYF. The variable domain in full, completed from reference TRBV7-3 and TRBJ2-7, reads GAGVSQTPSNKVTEKGKYVELRCDPISGHTALYWYRQSLGQGPEFLIYFQGTGAADDSGLPNDRFFAVRPEGSVSTLKIQRTERGDSAVYLCASSLGAGPYEQYFGPGTRLTVT.

In this sample, this clonotype turned up a few times. This clone may be a read error of a much larger clone one base away. The V call is TRBV7-2, the J call TRBJ2-7; the D gene is possibly TRBD1 (5 bases). The CDR3 length is 13 residues. Germline CDR1 is SGHTA and CDR2 is FQGNSA. The CDR3 here is CDSSPDSTYEQYF. CDR3 DNA sequence: TGTGACAGCAGCCCAGACAGTACCTACGAGCAGTACTTC.

In this sample, this clonotype is medium-sized. J is TRBJ2-3 and V is TRBV7-9; TRBD1 matches 8 bases. J was trimmed by 2 bases and V by 1 base; bases with no gene match: 5. Germline V gene sequence: CDR1 SEHNR, CDR2 FQNEAQ (reference sequence). The CDR3 runs 16 residues. CDR3 residues: CASSLVDRAPTDTQYF. CDR3 nucleotide sequence: TGTGCCAGCAGCTTAGTGGACAGGGCTCCCACAGATACGCAGTATTTT.

By frequency in the sample, this clonotype is medium-sized. V is TRBV29-1 and J is TRBJ1-2; D ambiguous. The CDR3 is 13 residues long. V shed 0 bases and J shed 4 bases, with 9 bases lying between them. Germline V gene sequence: CDR1 SQVTM, CDR2 ANQGSEA. This CDR3 reads CSVEDLGFYGYTF. As DNA, the CDR3 is TGCAGCGTTGAAGATCTAGGGTTCTATGGCTACACCTTC.

This clonotype has only one observation. The CDR3 does not close with the conserved phenylalanine or tryptophan, likely indicating a read error. The V call is TRBV12-3 or TRBV12-4, the J call TRBJ2-7; 11 bases align to TRBD1. This CDR3 comprises 20 residues. Losses at the gene ends were 4 bases for V and 0 bases for J; bases not matched to a gene: 17. CDR3 region: CASSYNPKPDRGLISYEQYY. The CDR3 nucleotides read TGTGCCAGCAGTTACAACCCTAAACCGGACAGGGGGCTTATCTCCTACGAGCAGTACTAC.

This clonotype is deemed medium-sized. The CDR3, as DNA: TGTGCCAGCAGTTTACAGCTTTACAATGAGCAGTTCTTC. This encodes CASSLQLYNEQFF. The chain joins TRBV28 to TRBJ2-1; D unresolved. The CDR3 is 13 residues long. In germline, CDR1 is MDHEN, CDR2 SYDVKM. V lost 2 bases and J lost 4, with 6 bases in between.

By proportion, this clonotype is medium-sized (0.01 to 0.1%). The gene calls are TRBV7-3 and TRBJ2-3; D unresolved. Trimming removed 4 bases at V and 6 bases at J, with 14 bases between. The CDR3 length is 14 residues. In germline, CDR1 is SGHTA, CDR2 FQGTGA. CDR3 nucleotide sequence: TGTGCCAGCAGCTACCCTGATAGTTGGGATACGCAGTATTTT. Translation: CASSYPDSWDTQYF.

This clonotype rates as medium-sized. Written as DNA, the CDR3 is TGTGCCAGCAGCACCGGGACTAGCGGTCTCAATGAGCAGTTCTTC. Its protein is CASSTGTSGLNEQFF. The J gene is TRBJ2-1, the V gene TRBV7-3; 11 nucleotides agree with TRBD2. Germline-derived CDR1 and CDR2 are SGHTA and FQGTGA. The CDR3 is 15 amino acids. V dropped 5 bases and J dropped 6; count of bases not matched to a gene: 6.